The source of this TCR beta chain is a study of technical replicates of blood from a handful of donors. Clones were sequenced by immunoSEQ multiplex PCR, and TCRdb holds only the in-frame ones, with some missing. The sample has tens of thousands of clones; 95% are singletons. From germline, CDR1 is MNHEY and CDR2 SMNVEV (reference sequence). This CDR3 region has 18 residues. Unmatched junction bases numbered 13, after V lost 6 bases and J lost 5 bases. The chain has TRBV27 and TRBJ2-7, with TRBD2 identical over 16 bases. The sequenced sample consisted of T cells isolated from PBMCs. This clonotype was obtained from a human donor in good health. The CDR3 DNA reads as TGTGCCAGCAGCCTGGAGGTCCCGGGACTAGCGGGAGGGAACGAGCAGTACTTC. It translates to CASSLEVPGLAGGNEQYF.